Below, 7 T cell receptor delta chains from the same sample are listed, as sequenced in a study of DNA immune sequencing with unique molecular identifiers. Genomic DNA underwent 32-plex PCR targeting all 8 TRDV and 4 TRDJ genes. The library had 12-nucleotide UMIs introduced over about 3 barcoding cycles, then a second adapter PCR. TCRdb re-called the multiplex PCR reads through CATT. In the table there are 2,000 or so delta-chain clones, 6.2% of which are singletons. Sequencing was performed on gamma-delta T cells from buffy coat blood. The receptor source for this set is a human donor in good health.

Notes on this clone: The translation of this DNA and the TCRdb protein of a much larger clone differ at residue 23, probably owing to a read error; the protein shown here is translated from the DNA. The rearrangement joins TRDV1 to TRDJ2; 9 bases are a match to TRDD3. No J gene is reported in TCRdb; it was inferred here by comparing the DNA with germline. Per germline, CDR1 TSWWSYY and CDR2 QGS. The CDR3 is made up of 24 amino acids. Trimming removed 4 bases from V and 12 bases from J; junction bases left unmatched: 39. CDR3 loop: CALGVSPLGPGDTSTPPYTDKLFF. The CDR3 DNA reads as TGTGCTCTTGGGGTGTCCCCCCTTGGCCCTGGGGATACGAGTACCCCTCCGTACACCGATAAACTCTTCTTT.

By sample fraction, this clone is large. In the same sample, other DNA sequences code for this CDR3. The genes are TRDV3 and TRDJ1; 9 positions agree with TRDD3. The J segment lost 0 bases and the V segment lost 2 bases, leaving 10 bases of the junction unmatched. The CDR3 has 16 amino acids. The germline V gene has CDR1 TVYSNPD and CDR2 GDNSRS (reference sequence). Here the CDR3 reads CAFDLGDPDYTDKLIF. The CDR3 DNA reads TGTGCCTTTGATCTGGGGGATCCCGACTACACCGATAAACTCATCTTT. Looking up the rest from reference TRDV3 and TRDJ1 gives the full variable domain: CDKVTQSSPDQTVASGSEVVLLCTYDTVYSNPDLFWYRIRPDYSFQFVFYGDNSRSEGADFTQGRFSVKHILTQKAFHLVISPVRTEDSATYYCAFDLGDPDYTDKLIFGKGTRVTVEP.

The sample holds a few counts of this clone. With a far larger clone one base away, a read error is the likely cause. The chain employs TRDV2 and TRDJ1; D is perhaps TRDD3 (6 bases). The CDR3 is 16 residues long. V lost 6 bases to trimming and J lost 1 base, with 20 bases between them. The germline CDR1 and CDR2 sequences are GEAIGNYY and EKD. The DNA of the CDR3 is TGTGCCTGTCACTCCCTGACCGGGGATCCCACCGATAAACTCATCTTT. As protein: CACHSLTGDPTDKLIF.

Remarks on this clone: With a far larger clone one base away, a read error is the likely cause. V gene TRDV1 combines with J gene TRDJ1; a possible D gene is TRDD3 (5 bases). As TCRdb names no J gene, one was assigned here on the basis of a DNA match to germline. The germline CDR1 and CDR2 sequences are TSWWSYY and QGS. CDR3 length equals 23 residues. The CDR3 region has the DNA TGTGCTCTTGGGGAACTAGAGGCGTTGCCTATTTGGGGTTGGACATCGTACACCGATAGACTCATCTTT. Amino acids: CALGELEALPIWGWTSYTDRLIF.

This clone was seen only a few times. The TCRdb record carries a much larger clone's protein, which differs from this DNA's translation at residue 15; a read error is the likely cause, and the protein listed here is the DNA translation. The J gene is TRDJ1, the V gene TRDV1, with D tentatively TRDD3 (6 bases). The CDR3 is 26 residues long. Germline loops: CDR1 TSWWSYY, CDR2 QGS. V was pared by 2 bases and J by 4 bases, with 47 bases between. The CDR3 region has the DNA TGTGCTCTTGGGGAATCGGCCCCCTACCACCCCCCTCACTGGGAGATACGCGGCATACCTCTCGATAAACTCATCTTT. Encoded protein: CALGESAPYHPPHWEIRGIPLDKLIF.

This clone was detected only a few times. It differs at one base from a far larger clone, so likely a read error. Other DNA variants within this sample encode the same CDR3. The rearrangement joins TRDV2 to TRDJ1; TRDD3 agrees at 9 bases. Germline assignment: CDR1 GEAIGNYY and CDR2 EKD. The CDR3 has 20 residues. CDR3 amino acids: CACDRVAGRLGDPYTDKLIF. CDR3 DNA sequence: TGTGCCTGCGACAGGGTAGCTGGAAGACTGGGGGACCCGTACACCGATAAACTCATCTTT.

By share, this clone counts as medium-sized. This sequence joins TRAV38-2/DV8 and TRDJ1; D may match TRDD2 or TRDD3 (7 bases each). This CDR3 contains 21 residues. V shed 2 bases and J shed 0 bases, with 29 bases lying between them. CDR1 is TSESDYY, CDR2 QEAYKQQN, per germline. Written as DNA, the CDR3 is TGTGCTTATAGGAGGGGCCTTCCTCGGGTACTGGGGTTGATTTACACCGATAAACTCATCTTT. Its translation: CAYRRGLPRVLGLIYTDKLIF.